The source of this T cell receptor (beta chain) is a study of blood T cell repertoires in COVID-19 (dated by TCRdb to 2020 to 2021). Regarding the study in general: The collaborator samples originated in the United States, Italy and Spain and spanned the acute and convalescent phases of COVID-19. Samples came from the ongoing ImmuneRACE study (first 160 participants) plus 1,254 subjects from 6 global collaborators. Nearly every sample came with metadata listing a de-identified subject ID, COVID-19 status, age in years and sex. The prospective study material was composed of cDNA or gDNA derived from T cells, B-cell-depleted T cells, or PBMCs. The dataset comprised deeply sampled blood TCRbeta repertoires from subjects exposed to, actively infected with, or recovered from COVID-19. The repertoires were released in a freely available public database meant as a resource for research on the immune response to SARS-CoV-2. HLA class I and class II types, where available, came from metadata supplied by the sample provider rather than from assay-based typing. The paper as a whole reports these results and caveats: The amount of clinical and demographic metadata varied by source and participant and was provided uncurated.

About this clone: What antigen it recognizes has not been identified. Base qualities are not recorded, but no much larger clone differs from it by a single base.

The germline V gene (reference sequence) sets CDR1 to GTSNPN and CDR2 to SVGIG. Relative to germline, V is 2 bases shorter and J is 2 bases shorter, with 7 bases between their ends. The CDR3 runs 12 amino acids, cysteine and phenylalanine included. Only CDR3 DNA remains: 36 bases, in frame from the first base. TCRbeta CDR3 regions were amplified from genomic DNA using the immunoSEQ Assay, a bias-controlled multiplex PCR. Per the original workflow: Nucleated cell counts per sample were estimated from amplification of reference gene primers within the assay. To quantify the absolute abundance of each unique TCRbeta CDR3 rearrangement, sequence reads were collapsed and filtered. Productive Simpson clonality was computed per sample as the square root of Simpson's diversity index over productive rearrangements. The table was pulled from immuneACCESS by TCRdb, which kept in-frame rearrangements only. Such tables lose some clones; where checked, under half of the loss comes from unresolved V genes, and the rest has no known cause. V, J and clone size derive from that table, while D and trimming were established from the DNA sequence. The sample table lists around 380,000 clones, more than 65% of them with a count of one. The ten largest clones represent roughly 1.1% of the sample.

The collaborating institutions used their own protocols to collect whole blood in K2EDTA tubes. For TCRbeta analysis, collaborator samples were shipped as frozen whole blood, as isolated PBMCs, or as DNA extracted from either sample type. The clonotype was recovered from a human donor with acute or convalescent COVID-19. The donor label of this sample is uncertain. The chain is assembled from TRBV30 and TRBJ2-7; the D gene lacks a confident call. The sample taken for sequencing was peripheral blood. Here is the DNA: TGTGCCTGGAGTCCCCAGGCCTACGAGCAGTACTTC. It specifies CAWSPQAYEQYF.